The 29 T cell receptor beta chains listed next were all sequenced from one sample in a study of cytomegalovirus exposure and HLA in healthy donors. The PCR ran on 60 Vbeta and 13 Jbeta primers. Profiling relied on immunoSEQ multiplex PCR, and the TCRdb table lists in-frame clones only, not all of them. The sample carries approximately 86,000 clones, 85% recorded once. Sequences were obtained from PBMCs. Receptors originate from a man aged 40-50 years in good health and CMV-seropositive.

The chain combines TRBV2 with TRBJ1-6, with D maybe TRBD1 (5 bases). Trimming took 9 bases from V and 8 from J, leaving 14 bases between them. Germline CDR1 reads SNHLY; CDR2 reads FYNNEI. The CDR3 is 13 residues long. The CDR3 DNA reads TGTGCCAGTGAGACAGTTCGGGATTCACCCCTCCACTTT. It translates to CASETVRDSPLHF.

The genes are TRBV2 and TRBJ1-6; 7 bases are a match to TRBD1. V trimming: 8 bases; J trimming: 6 bases; junction bases outside the gene matches: 7. Germline assignment: CDR1 SNHLY and CDR2 FYNNEI. CDR3 length: 14 amino acids. CDR3 in DNA: TGTGCCAGCGGACAGACAGGGCTTAATTCACCCCTCCACTTT. As protein: CASGQTGLNSPLHF. The whole variable domain, remainder taken from reference TRBV2 and TRBJ1-6, is EPEVTQTPSHQVTQMGQEVILRCVPISNHLYFYWYRQILGQKVEFLVSFYNNEISEKSEIFDDQFSVERPDGSNFTLKIRSTKLEDSAMYFCASGQTGLNSPLHFGNGTRLTVT.

This chain links TRBV6-1 with TRBJ1-5, with D hard to call. Trimming removed 3 bases from V and 0 bases from J, with 9 bases in between. The CDR3 contains 15 residues. Per the germline V gene, CDR1 is MNHNS and CDR2 is SASEGT. CDR3 coding DNA: TGTGCCAGCAGTGAGAAGCACTATAGCAATCAGCCCCAGCATTTT. Its protein product is CASSEKHYSNQPQHF.

V is TRBV7-9 and J is TRBJ2-3; weak D call: TRBD2 (6 bases). CDR1 is SEHNR and CDR2 is FQNEAQ in the germline V gene (reference sequence). CDR3 length: 14 residues. The V end was cut by 6 bases, the J end by 2 bases, with 12 bases between. The CDR3 DNA is TGTGCCAGCAGGAGACTAGACCCCACAGATACGCAGTATTTT. Its protein product is CASRRLDPTDTQYF.

This sequence joins TRBV11-3 and TRBJ2-1; 9 nucleotides agree with TRBD2. The CDR3 consists of 18 residues. Germline V gene sequence: CDR1 SGHNT, CDR2 YENEEA. With 5 bases clipped from V and 9 bases from J, the junction kept 20 bases outside the gene matches. CDR3 nucleotides: TGTGCCAGCAGCCTAAATCCGGGCGCACTAGCGGGTGGCGGTGAGCAGTTCTTC. It yields the protein CASSLNPGALAGGGEQFF.

V is TRBV9 and J is TRBJ2-3, with D maybe TRBD2 (6 bases). Trimming cost V 0 bases and J 1 base, with 15 bases left between them. CDR1 and CDR2 from the germline V gene are SGDLS and YYNGEE. The CDR3 is 17 residues long. Written as DNA, the CDR3 is TGTGCCAGCAGCGTAGGCGGAGGGGCTAGCGGCACAGATACGCAGTATTTT. Translated: CASSVGGGASGTDTQYF. The full variable domain, completed using reference TRBV9 and TRBJ2-3, is DSGVTQTPKHLITATGQRVTLRCSPRSGDLSVYWYQQSLDQGLQFLIQYYNGEERAKGNILERFSAQQFPDLHSELNLSSLELGDSALYFCASSVGGGASGTDTQYFGPGTRLTVL.

The chain links TRBV6-5 to TRBJ2-3, with D perhaps matching TRBD1 (5 bases). The CDR3 spans 14 residues. Per germline, CDR1 MNHEY and CDR2 SVGAGI. The V end lost 5 bases, the J end lost 1 base, and 10 bases lay between the germline ends. The CDR3 DNA is TGTGCCAGCAGTGACGCACAGGGCACAGATACGCAGTATTTT. Protein: CASSDAQGTDTQYF.

V usage is TRBV7-2 and J usage is TRBJ1-6; no reliable D call. The germline gives CDR1 SGHTA, CDR2 FQGNSA. V lost 2 bases and J lost 7, with 9 bases in between. CDR3 size: 14 residues. The DNA for the CDR3 is TGTGCCAGCAGCTTATACGGGATCAATTCACCCCTCCACTTT. Amino acids: CASSLYGINSPLHF.

The chain carries TRBV5-1 and TRBJ2-7, with a possible D match to TRBD2 (6 bases). Germline V CDR1 and CDR2: SGHRS, YFSETQ. V was pared by 4 bases and J by 3 bases, with 14 bases between. The CDR3 is 14 amino acids. The CDR3 protein is CASSAGTWDYEQYF. CDR3 DNA sequence: TGCGCCAGCAGCGCTGGGACTTGGGACTACGAGCAGTACTTC.

J is TRBJ2-1 and V is TRBV2, with 13 bases that match TRBD2. Germline assignment: CDR1 SNHLY and CDR2 FYNNEI. The CDR3 runs to 16 residues. Trimming at V came to 7 bases and at J to 3 bases, leaving 6 bases not matched to a gene. The CDR3 loop is CASIGTSGTGYNEQFF. CDR3 coding DNA: TGTGCCAGCATCGGGACTAGCGGGACGGGCTACAATGAGCAGTTCTTC.

The rearrangement uses TRBV7-3 and TRBJ2-2, with TRBD2 identical over 7 bases. CDR1 is SGHTA and CDR2 is FQGTGA in the germline V gene. V gave up 0 bases and J gave up 0 bases; unmatched junction bases: 7. This CDR3 has 18 amino acids. CDR3 in DNA: TGTGCCAGCAGCTTAACCCCCCCTAGCGGCGCGAACACCGGGGAGCTGTTTTTT. Translated, it gives CASSLTPPSGANTGELFF.

This rearrangement joins TRBV6-1 to TRBJ2-3; 9 bases are a match to TRBD2. Germline values: CDR1 MNHNS, CDR2 SASEGT. The CDR3 covers 16 residues. Unmatched junction bases numbered 5, after V lost 2 bases and J lost 2 bases. The CDR3 region is CASSEPAGGITDTQYF. CDR3 nucleotide sequence: TGTGCCAGCAGTGAACCAGCGGGAGGAATCACAGATACGCAGTATTTT.

J is TRBJ2-5 and V is TRBV18, with D possibly matching TRBD2 (6 bases). Near its end, the DNA agrees better with TRBJ2-7, so the J call may be wrong. This CDR3 spans 14 amino acids. The germline CDR1 and CDR2 sequences are KGHSH and LQKENI. In DNA, the CDR3 is TGTGCCAGCTCACCACGGATCAGGGAGGACGAGCAGTACTTC. This sequence encodes CASSPRIREDEQYF.

The chain links TRBV11-2 to TRBJ2-3, with D possibly matching TRBD2 (5 bases). Trimming stripped 2 bases from V and 4 bases from J, with 16 bases between. This CDR3 region has 16 residues. CDR1 is SGHAT, CDR2 FQNNGV, per germline. DNA of the CDR3: TGTGCCAGCAGCTTATATACGGGGAGATGGGCAGATACGCAGTATTTT. Translated, it gives CASSLYTGRWADTQYF.

The chain combines TRBV25-1 with TRBJ2-5; D may be TRBD1 (6 bases). CDR3 length equals 14 residues. In germline, CDR1 is MGHDK, CDR2 SYGVNS. V gave up 6 bases and J gave up 2 bases, with 13 bases separating them. The CDR3 loop is CASSYPGTQETQYF. DNA for the CDR3: TGTGCCAGCAGCTACCCCGGGACACAAGAGACCCAGTACTTC.

Only a few counts were recorded for this clone. The chain carries TRBV7-3 and TRBJ2-5; D perhaps matches TRBD2 (5 bases). V lost 5 bases to trimming and J lost 2 bases, with 15 bases between them. The CDR3 extends over 15 amino acids. Germline CDR1 is SGHTA and CDR2 is FQGTGA. CDR3 residues: CASSPDGLAQETQYF. In DNA form, the CDR3 reads TGTGCCAGCAGCCCAGATGGGCTAGCACAAGAGACCCAGTACTTC.

This clone appeared a few times. The rearrangement links TRBV20-1 to TRBJ2-7, with D possibly being TRBD2 (5 bases). CDR3 size: 11 residues. In germline, CDR1 is DFQATT, CDR2 SNEGSKA (reference sequence). Trimming pared 3 bases from V and 9 bases from J, leaving 12 bases between. The CDR3 DNA follows: TGCAGTGCTAGTAGGGCTAGCCGGCAGTACTTC. This gives the protein CSASRASRQYF.

The chain couples TRBV7-3 to TRBJ1-1; TRBD1 matches 9 bases. The ends lost 10 bases at V and 3 bases at J; junction bases unmatched: 12. The germline V gene has CDR1 SGHTA and CDR2 FQGTGA. The CDR3 is made up of 15 amino acids. The CDR3 sequence: CATSVTGGKDTEAFF. As DNA, the CDR3 is TGTGCCACCAGTGTGACAGGGGGAAAGGACACTGAAGCTTTCTTT.

This chain uses TRBV19 with TRBJ1-4; perhaps TRBD1 as D (5 bases). Deletions cut 5 bases from V and 0 bases from J, with 13 bases between. CDR3 length: 16 residues. The germline V gene encodes CDR1 LNHDA and CDR2 SQIVND (reference sequence). The CDR3 here is CASSAPRGATNEKLFF. DNA for the CDR3: TGTGCCAGTAGTGCCCCTCGGGGGGCAACTAATGAAAAACTGTTTTTT.

The chain is built from TRBV7-2 and TRBJ2-5; TRBD1 is a possible D gene (5 bases). The J call is uncertain, as TRBJ2-7 better fits the DNA end. This CDR3 spans 14 amino acids. Per the germline V gene, CDR1 is SGHTA and CDR2 is FQGNSA. CDR3 DNA: TGTGCCAGCAGCTTATCAGGGTCCGTCTACGAGCAGTACTTC. Translated: CASSLSGSVYEQYF.

This clone showed up just once. The rearrangement uses TRBV28 and TRBJ1-2; a possible D gene is TRBD1 (5 bases). The CDR3 spans 16 residues. Germline values: CDR1 MDHEN, CDR2 SYDVKM. The V end was cut by 3 bases, the J end by 0 bases, with 14 bases between. The CDR3 DNA is TGTGCCAGCAGTTTTTACATGACAGATTCTAACTATGGCTACACCTTC. This sequence encodes CASSFYMTDSNYGYTF.

This clone was observed a few times. The J gene is TRBJ2-1, the V gene TRBV10-1; 10 bases align to TRBD2. The CDR3 is made up of 14 amino acids. V was pared by 6 bases and J by 4 bases, with 3 bases of the junction left unmatched. In germline, CDR1 is WNHNN, CDR2 SYGVQD (reference sequence). CDR3 region: CASSRAGGYNEQFF. The CDR3 DNA reads as TGCGCCAGCAGCAGAGCGGGGGGGTACAATGAGCAGTTCTTC.

This chain links TRBV6-1 with TRBJ2-5, with 8 bases that match TRBD1. Germline trimming cut 6 bases from V and 4 bases from J; bases unmatched to any gene: 7. Germline lookup yields CDR1 MNHNS and CDR2 SASEGT. The CDR3 is made up of 14 amino acids. The CDR3, as DNA: TGTGCCAGCAGCAGACAGGGGTTCGGAGAGACCCAGTACTTC. Encoded protein: CASSRQGFGETQYF.

CDR3 residues: CASSQTRNEQFF. The CDR3 DNA sequence: TGTGCCAGCAGTCAGACTAGAAATGAGCAGTTCTTC. The V gene is TRBV28, the J gene TRBJ2-1; TRBD2 might be the D (6 bases). In germline, CDR1 is MDHEN, CDR2 SYDVKM. V lost 5 bases and J lost 7, with 9 bases in between. The CDR3 sequence is 12 residues long. Drawing the rest from reference TRBV28 and TRBJ2-1, the complete variable domain is DVKVTQSSRYLVKRTGEKVFLECVQDMDHENMFWYRQDPGLGLRLIYFSYDVKMKEKGDIPEGYSVSREKKERFSLILESASTNQTSMYLCASSQTRNEQFFGPGTRLTVL.

CDR3 sequence: CASTRGGSDYNSPLHF. Here the CDR3 DNA reads TGCGCCAGCACTCGGGGTGGCAGCGACTATAATTCACCCCTCCACTTT. The V call is TRBV10-2, the J call TRBJ1-6; no definite D call. Germline loops: CDR1 WSHSY, CDR2 SAAADI. V lost 7 bases, J lost 3 bases, and 16 bases lay in between. This CDR3 comprises 16 residues.

The chain employs TRBV5-6 and TRBJ1-3; no clear D gene. Germline V gene sequence: CDR1 SGHDT, CDR2 YYEEEE. V was clipped by 0 bases and J by 4 bases, with 8 bases between them. The CDR3 is 14 amino acids. The CDR3 protein is CASSLVAGGNTIYF. The CDR3 DNA sequence: TGTGCCAGCAGCTTGGTTGCAGGAGGAAACACCATATATTTT.

The rearrangement links TRBV11-2 to TRBJ1-1; TRBD1 aligns across 9 bases. Per the germline V gene, CDR1 is SGHAT and CDR2 is FQNNGV. Trimming took 4 bases from V and 8 from J; bases not matched to a gene: 5. This CDR3 spans 13 amino acids. CDR3 in DNA: TGTGCCAGCAGCTCCTACAGGGGGCGCGAAGCTTTCTTT. It codes for CASSSYRGREAFF. The entire variable domain, with the rest obtained from reference TRBV11-2 and TRBJ1-1, is as follows: EAGVAQSPRYKIIEKRQSVAFWCNPISGHATLYWYQQILGQGPKLLIQFQNNGVVDDSQLPKDRFSAERLKGVDSTLKIQPAKLEDSAVYLCASSSYRGREAFFGQGTRLTVV.

The chain links TRBV7-2 to TRBJ2-7; D is unresolved. Per germline, CDR1 SGHTA and CDR2 FQGNSA. This CDR3 comprises 12 residues. V lost 5 bases to trimming and J lost 4 bases, with 9 bases between them. CDR3 DNA: TGTGCCAGCAGCCTAGTCGGGTACGAGCAGTACTTC. Amino acid sequence: CASSLVGYEQYF.

The chain joins TRBV7-2 to TRBJ1-1; D unclear. V lost 6 bases and J 4 bases, leaving 27 bases between the germline ends. The CDR3 length is 18 residues. CDR1 SGHTA and CDR2 FQGNSA come from the germline V gene. The CDR3 sequence: CASSNHRSRGVMRTEAFF. The CDR3 DNA sequence: TGTGCCAGCAGTAACCATCGGAGTCGGGGAGTAATGCGCACTGAAGCTTTCTTT.